This T cell receptor beta chain appears in the sequencing data of a study of CD8 T cells in ankylosing spondylitis. CDR1 is DFQATT, CDR2 SNEGSKA, per germline (reference sequence). CDR3 length equals 15 residues. The V segment lost 3 bases and the J segment 7 bases; nucleotides outside the gene matches: 9. There are a few counts of this clonotype. Its specificity is unknown. Preparation of TCR beta libraries was done by quantitative 5'-RACE with molecular barcodes. One entry per CDR3 protein results from TCRdb running MiXCR on the 5' RACE reads. The sample holds 500,000 to 550,000 distinct CDR3 sequences, about an eighth seen once. Study results and limitations: Matched ankylosing spondylitis synovial fluid reportedly showed significant enrichment of disease-linked clones. In peripheral blood, disease-linked CD8+ clones occurred at relatively low frequencies. Prior literature has documented some motif variants in synovial fluid and blood from reactive arthritis. A TCR beta motif of roughly 8 highly homologous variants appeared characteristic of ankylosing spondylitis blood.

This TCR was sampled from a male donor with ankylosing spondylitis. The sequenced material came from blood, either unsorted or a sorted T cell fraction (not recorded which). The rearrangement links TRBV20-1 to TRBJ1-6; TRBD1 matches 7 bases. The CDR3: CSASGTAWGNSPLHF. The CDR3 DNA reads TGCAGTGCTAGCGGGACAGCCTGGGGGAATTCACCCCTCCACTTT.